Listed below are T cell receptor beta chains from one sample, sequenced in a study of T cells in Graves' hyperthyroidism and ophthalmopathy. TCRdb recomputed calls from the multiplex PCR reads with MiXCR, one row per CDR3 protein. The sample records roughly 40,000 distinct CDR3 sequences, 52% being singletons. Sequencing used blood. These receptors originate from a man in his forties with Graves' ophthalmopathy. Both conserved end residues are part of each CDR3. D genes are given only for firm matches. Clone sizes are given selectively: once, few, many, or a class where the clone is expanded.

. TRBJ2-3 TRBD2 TRBV9 CASSATSGGGTDTQYF TGTGCCAGCAGCGCCACTAGCGGGGGGGGCACAGATACGCAGTATTTT
once TRBJ2-7 TRBD2 TRBV9 CASSVEYGRAYEQYF TGTGCCAGCAGCGTAGAATACGGGAGGGCCTACGAGCAGTACTTC
many TRBJ2-1 . TRBV9 CASSSRSIGDEQFF TGTGCCAGCAGCTCCCGGTCCATCGGGGATGAGCAGTTCTTC
many TRBJ1-1 . TRBV19 CASRTRSGRTNTEAFF TGTGCCAGTAGGACTCGCTCGGGACGGACGAACACTGAAGCTTTCTTT
. TRBJ2-7 . TRBV5-1 CASSRLTGRNTGEQYF TGCGCCAGCAGCCGCCTCACAGGGAGGAACACCGGGGAGCAGTACTTC
. TRBJ1-5 TRBD1 TRBV20-1 CSARAGREGAPGSCF TGCAGTGCTAGAGCGGGCCGGGAGGGGGCACCGGGGAGCTGTTTT
few TRBJ1-3 . TRBV9 CASSGGGGSSGNTIYF TGTGCCAGCAGCGGGGGGGGGGGGTCCTCTGGAAACACCATATATTTT
many TRBJ2-1 TRBD2 TRBV20-1 CSATTGTSGVNEQFF TGCAGTGCCACTACCGGGACTAGCGGGGTCAATGAGCAGTTCTTC
. TRBJ1-1 TRBD1 TRBV12-3/TRBV12-4 CASSPQTGVYTEAFF TGTGCCAGTTCCCCCCAAACAGGGGTATACACTGAAGCTTTCTTT
many TRBJ2-1 . TRBV7-3 CASSLTHRDDQRRFF TGTGCCAGCAGCTTAACTCACCGGGACGACCAAAGGCGGTTCTTC
. TRBJ1-2 TRBD1 TRBV24-1 CATSEPDRGRDGYTF TGTGCCACCAGTGAGCCTGACAGGGGGCGAGATGGCTACACCTTC
. TRBJ2-7 TRBD1 TRBV28 CASSLNRGYYGQYF TGCGCCAGCAGTCTCAACAGGGGCTACTACGGGCAGTACTTC
. TRBJ2-3 . TRBV24-1 CATSVAATDTQYF TGTGCCACCAGTGTGGCCGCCACAGATACGCAGTATTTT
many TRBJ2-2 . TRBV2 CASRGGLILYTGELFF TGTGCCAGCAGGGGGGGGCTAATTCTTTACACCGGGGAGCTGTTTTTT
. TRBJ2-1 . TRBV13 CASSLRSGANEQFF TGTGCCAGCAGCTTACGTTCTGGGGCCAACGAGCAGTTCTTC
. TRBJ2-5 . TRBV10-1 CASGEGAGRAQTQYF TGCGCCAGCGGTGAAGGGGCGGGGCGGGCCCAGACCCAGTACTTC
many TRBJ2-5 . TRBV5-1 CASSLDSRGSGETQYF TGCGCCAGCAGCTTGGACTCCAGGGGAAGTGGAGAGACCCAGTACTTC
. TRBJ2-1 . TRBV5-6 CASSFVDLTEQLF TGTGCCAGCAGCTTTGTCGACTTGACTGAGCAGCTCTTC
. TRBJ2-7 TRBD1 TRBV20-1 CSANAGTGVYEQYF TGCAGTGCTAATGCCGGGACAGGGGTTTACGAGCAGTACTTC
many TRBJ1-6 TRBD1 TRBV3-1 CASSQVQGVGSPLHF TGTGCCAGCAGCCAAGTACAGGGGGTTGGTTCACCCCTCCACTTT
many TRBJ1-5 . TRBV2 CASSDRATGLSNQPQHF TGTGCCAGCAGTGATCGGGCGACGGGGCTTAGCAATCAGCCCCAGCATTTT
. TRBJ1-1 . TRBV20-1 CSARVWGAEAFF TGCAGTGCTAGAGTGTGGGGGGCTGAAGCTTTCTTT
many TRBJ1-1 . TRBV11-2 CASSLLEGEAFF TGTGCCAGCAGCTTACTGGAGGGTGAAGCTTTCTTT
. TRBJ2-7 . TRBV20-1 CSAGAYRERVTYEQYF TGCAGTGCTGGAGCTTACAGGGAGAGGGTTACCTACGAGCAGTACTTC
. TRBJ1-3 . TRBV10-2 CASSESLVNTIYF TGCGCCAGCAGTGAGTCTCTGGTAAACACCATATATTTT
. TRBJ2-5 TRBD2 TRBV7-6 CASSLLGLAGGETQYF TGTGCCAGCAGCTTACTCGGACTAGCGGGGGGCGAGACCCAGTACTTC
many TRBJ1-4 TRBD1 TRBV6-5 CASSYYGTAAEKLFF TGTGCCAGCAGTTACTACGGGACAGCGGCTGAAAAACTGTTTTTT
. TRBJ1-2 . TRBV28 CAGRLGGGYTF TGTGCGGGCAGGTTGGGGGGAGGCTACACCTTC
. TRBJ2-3 . TRBV7-6 CASSLAGVDTQYF TGTGCCAGCAGCTTAGCAGGTGTAGATACGCAGTATTTT
. TRBJ2-6 TRBD2 TRBV20-1 CSASTSAGVLSSGANVLTF TGCAGTGCTAGTACCTCAGCGGGGGTATTGAGCTCTGGGGCCAACGTCCTGACTTTC
many TRBJ1-1 TRBD1 TRBV9 CASSAQGTGKIEGLMDEAFF TGTGCCAGCAGCGCCCAGGGGACAGGGAAGATCGAGGGGTTGATGGATGAAGCTTTCTTT
. TRBJ2-3 TRBD2 TRBV15 CATSRGGTSSTDTQYF TGTGCCACCAGCAGAGGGGGGACTAGCAGCACAGATACGCAGTATTTT
many TRBJ2-7 . TRBV7-2 CASSLAARISREQYF TGTGCCAGCAGCTTAGCGGCTAGAATCAGCCGCGAGCAGTACTTC
medium-sized TRBJ2-1 . TRBV7-9 CASNNGKSNEQFF TGTGCCAGCAACAATGGAAAGAGCAATGAGCAGTTCTTC
many TRBJ1-3 . TRBV9 CASSVAGDGGNTIYF TGTGCCAGCAGCGTAGCTGGGGACGGGGGAAACACCATATATTTT
. TRBJ2-5 . TRBV29-1 CSVDLGYETQYF TGCAGCGTTGACTTAGGTTACGAGACCCAGTACTTC
once TRBJ1-6 . TRBV20-1 CSAPGFIGNSPLHF TGCAGTGCTCCAGGGTTTATTGGCAATTCACCCCTCCACTTT
. TRBJ1-4 . TRBV20-1 CIAIQGVGEKLFF TGCATTGCCATACAGGGCGTGGGCGAAAAACTGTTTTTT
medium-sized TRBJ1-3 . TRBV10-3 CAISETEGSPGGNTIYF TGTGCCATCAGTGAGACAGAAGGGAGTCCAGGCGGAAACACCATATATTTT
. TRBJ2-6 TRBD1 TRBV5-6 CASSPQGAQGANVLAF TGTGCCAGCAGCCCACAGGGGGCGCAGGGGGCCAACGTCCTGGCTTTC
many TRBJ2-3 TRBD2 TRBV6-1 CASSEKRGVTQYF TGTGCCAGCAGTGAAAAGCGGGGGGTCACGCAGTATTTT
many TRBJ2-7 . TRBV6-5 CASSRHRDSYEQYF TGTGCCAGCAGCCGACACAGGGACTCCTACGAGCAGTACTTC
few TRBJ2-5 . TRBV18 CASSVENLQETQYF TGTGCCAGCTCAGTGGAAAATCTCCAAGAGACCCAGTACTTC
many TRBJ2-1 . TRBV7-9 CASSFFQTERYNEQFF TGTGCCAGCAGCTTCTTTCAGACGGAAAGGTACAATGAGCAGTTCTTC
. TRBJ2-7 TRBD2 TRBV20-1 CSALLAGGRDEQYF TGCAGTGCTCTACTAGCGGGGGGGCGAGACGAGCAGTACTTC
few TRBJ2-1 TRBD1 TRBV20-1 CSAQGQGAYNEQFF TGCAGTGCCCAAGGACAGGGGGCCTACAATGAGCAGTTCTTC